The clone carrying this T cell receptor beta chain came up a few times. The sample belongs to a study of blood T cells in healthy people across ages. It was with a sample-barcoded 5' primer and a J-beta primer mix that a second PCR of roughly 7 to 12 cycles was run. Each CDR3 protein is one row after TCRdb ran MiXCR on the 5' RACE reads. The sample comprises hundreds of thousands of distinct CDR3 sequences, 55% to 70% of which are singletons, and 22% rests with the top ten. CDR1 KGHSH and CDR2 LQKENI come from the germline V gene. Germline trimming cut 3 bases from V and 11 bases from J; bases unmatched to any gene: 15. CDR3 size: 15 residues.

Sequenced: blood. The source is a man under 40 in good health. The rearrangement uses TRBV18 and TRBJ1-2, with 7 bases that match TRBD1. CDR3 region: CASSPAPVGQVGYTF. CDR3 sequence (DNA): TGTGCCAGCTCACCGGCCCCCGTCGGACAGGTGGGATACACCTTC.